Described below is a single T cell receptor (beta chain) sequence and its context. Antigen: not known. The data originate from a study of shared clonotypes between healthy human individuals. The CDR3 extends over 18 amino acids. Germline CDR1 is SGDLS and CDR2 is YYNGEE. Trimming cost V 0 bases and J 5 bases, with 24 bases left between them. Researchers partitioned CD4+ cells into CD45RA+ naive and CD45RA-negative memory subsets. Overall study findings and caveats: Although depth was large, rarefaction showed that sequencing of the sorted subsets was incomplete.

The table came from immunoSEQ multiplex PCR; TCRdb's copy has only in-frame clones and leaves some out. This table holds roughly 1,000,000 clones, around 82% found once. The rearrangement links TRBV9 to TRBJ2-7; D may be TRBD1 or TRBD2 (5 bases each). The receptor's source is a man between 18 and 29 years old in good health. Some clones in this sample may be carry-over from other donors' samples. Source material: memory CD4+ T cells from PBMCs. Subset given: CD45RA-negative fraction. CDR3 sequence: CASSVGPGPRSGLHEQYF. The CDR3 bases are TGTGCCAGCAGCGTAGGGCCGGGACCCCGCTCGGGTCTGCACGAGCAGTACTTC.